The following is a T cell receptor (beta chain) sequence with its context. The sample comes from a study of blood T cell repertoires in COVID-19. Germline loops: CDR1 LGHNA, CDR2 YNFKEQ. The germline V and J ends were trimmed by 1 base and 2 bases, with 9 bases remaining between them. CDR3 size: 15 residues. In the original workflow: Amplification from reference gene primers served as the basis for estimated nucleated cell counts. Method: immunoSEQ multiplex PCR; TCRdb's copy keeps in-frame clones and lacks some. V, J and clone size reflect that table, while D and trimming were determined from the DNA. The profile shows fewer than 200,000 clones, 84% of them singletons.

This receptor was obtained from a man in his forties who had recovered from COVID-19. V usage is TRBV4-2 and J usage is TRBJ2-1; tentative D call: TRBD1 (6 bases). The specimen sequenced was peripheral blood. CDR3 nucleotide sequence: TGTGCCAGCAGCCAAGGTACAGGGCCCTACAATGAGCAGTTCTTC. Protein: CASSQGTGPYNEQFF.